This TCR beta chain was sequenced in a study of metastatic and nonmetastatic thyroid tumors. Thyroid surgery had not been preceded by any treatment in any patient. TCRdb re-called the PCR reads with MiXCR. The sample lists 3,000 to 4,500 clones, about a third occurring once. This CDR3 region has 15 residues. Trimming took 2 bases from V and 6 from J; bases not matched to a gene: 4. Germline loops: CDR1 SNHLY, CDR2 FYNNEI. This clone was observed a single time. The chain is built from TRBV2 and TRBJ2-7; TRBD2 aligns across 13 bases. The sequence was obtained from a female donor with papillary thyroid cancer or a benign thyroid nodule (not recorded which). Some clones in this sample may be carry-over from other donors' samples. Sequenced input: adjacent normal tissue. This chain's CDR3 is CASSETSGRGSEQYF. The DNA for the CDR3 is TGTGCCAGCAGTGAAACTAGCGGGAGGGGTAGCGAGCAGTACTTC.